This entry describes one T cell receptor beta chain. Antigen unknown. Here immunoSEQ multiplex PCR was the method, and the copy in TCRdb shows in-frame clones only, minus some. The table shows roughly 330,000 clones, with approximately 86% occurring only once. This sample was included in a study of cytomegalovirus exposure and HLA in healthy donors. Looking at the study overall: Per a later analysis, the approximately 700 first-cohort and 120 validation repertoires shared one platform.

Overall study findings and caveats: Both high specificity and high sensitivity reportedly marked the classifier's diagnosis of cytomegalovirus status. Within the 90 to 150 validation repertoires, first-cohort TCR clusters tended to co-occur, according to a later analysis.

V shed 3 bases and J 4 bases; nucleotides not matched to a gene: 7. The germline V gene encodes CDR1 SGHRS and CDR2 YFSETQ. This CDR3 spans 17 amino acids. V is TRBV5-1 and J is TRBJ2-5; 15 bases align to TRBD2. This clonotype originated in a woman between 25 and 40 years old in good health and CMV-seropositive. The sequenced sample consisted of PBMCs. The CDR3 sequence: CASSSGTSGGSGETQYF. In nucleotides, the CDR3 is TGCGCCAGCAGCTCCGGGACTAGCGGGGGGTCAGGAGAGACCCAGTACTTC. The full variable domain, its missing parts supplied by reference TRBV5-1 and TRBJ2-5, is KAGVTQTPRYLIKTRGQQVTLSCSPISGHRSVSWYQQTPGQGLQFLFEYFSETQRNKGNFPGRFSGRQFSNSRSEMNVSTLELGDSALYLCASSSGTSGGSGETQYFGPGTRLLVL.